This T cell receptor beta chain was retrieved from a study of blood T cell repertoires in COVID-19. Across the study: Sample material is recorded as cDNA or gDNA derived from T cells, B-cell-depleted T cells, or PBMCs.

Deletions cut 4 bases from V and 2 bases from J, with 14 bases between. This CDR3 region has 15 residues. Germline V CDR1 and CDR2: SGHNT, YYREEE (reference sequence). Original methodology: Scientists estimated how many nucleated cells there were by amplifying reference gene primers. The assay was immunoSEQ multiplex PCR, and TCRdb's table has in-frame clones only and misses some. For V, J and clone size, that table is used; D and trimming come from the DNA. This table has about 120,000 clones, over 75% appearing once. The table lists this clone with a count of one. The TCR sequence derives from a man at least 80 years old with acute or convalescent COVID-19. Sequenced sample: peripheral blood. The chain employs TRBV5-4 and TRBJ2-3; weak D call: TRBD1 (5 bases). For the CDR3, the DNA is TGTGCCAGCAGCAGGAGTGGGGCTTCCACAGATACGCAGTATTTT. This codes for CASSRSGASTDTQYF.